This T cell receptor beta chain was retrieved from a study of cytomegalovirus exposure and HLA in healthy donors. Study as a whole: According to later analysis, the same platform produced the 90 to 150 validation and several hundred first-cohort repertoires.

On this clone: Antigen: not known.

Overall study results and limits: A list of around 150 TCR beta chains associated with cytomegalovirus was given.

Germline V gene lookup returns CDR1 MNHEY and CDR2 SVGAGI. V shed 5 bases and J shed 5 bases, with 12 bases lying between them. The CDR3 has 13 amino acids. Clones were read by immunoSEQ multiplex PCR, and TCRdb kept only the in-frame ones, dropping some. The table has 200,000 to 250,000 clones, roughly 84% seen once. V is TRBV6-5 and J is TRBJ2-5; possible D gene TRBD2, 6 bases. The sequencing input was PBMCs. This TCR was recovered from a woman in her twenties or thirties in good health and CMV-seropositive. The CDR3 nucleotides are TGTGCCAGCAGTCGCGGGACTCCGGAGACCCAGTACTTC. Encoded protein: CASSRGTPETQYF.